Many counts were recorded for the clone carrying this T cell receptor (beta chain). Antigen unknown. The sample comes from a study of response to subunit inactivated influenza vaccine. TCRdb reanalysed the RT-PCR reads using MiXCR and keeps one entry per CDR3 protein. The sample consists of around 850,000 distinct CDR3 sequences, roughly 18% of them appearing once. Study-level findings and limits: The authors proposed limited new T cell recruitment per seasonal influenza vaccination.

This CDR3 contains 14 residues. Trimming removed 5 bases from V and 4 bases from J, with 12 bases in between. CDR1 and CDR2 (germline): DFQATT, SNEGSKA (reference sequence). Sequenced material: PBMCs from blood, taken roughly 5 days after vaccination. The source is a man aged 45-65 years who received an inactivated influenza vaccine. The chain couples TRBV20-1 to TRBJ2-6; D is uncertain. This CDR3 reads CSAPSLQGANVLTF. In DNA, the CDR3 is TGCAGTGCTCCCTCCCTACAGGGGGCCAACGTCCTGACTTTC.